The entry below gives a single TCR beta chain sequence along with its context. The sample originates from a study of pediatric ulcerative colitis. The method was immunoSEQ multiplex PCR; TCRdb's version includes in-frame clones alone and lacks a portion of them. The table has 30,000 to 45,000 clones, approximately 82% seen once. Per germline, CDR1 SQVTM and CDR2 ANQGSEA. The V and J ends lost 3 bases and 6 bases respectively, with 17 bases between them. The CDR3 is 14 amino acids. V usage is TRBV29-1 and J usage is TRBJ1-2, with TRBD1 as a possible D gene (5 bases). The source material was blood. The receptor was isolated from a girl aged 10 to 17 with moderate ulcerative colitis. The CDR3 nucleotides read TGCAGCGTTGAGGGGCGCCTACAGGTGGATGGCTACACCTTC. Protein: CSVEGRLQVDGYTF. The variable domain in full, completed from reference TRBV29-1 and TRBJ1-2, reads SAVISQKPSRDICQRGTSLTIQCQVDSQVTMMFWYRQQPGQSLTLIATANQGSEATYESGFVIDKFPISRPNLTFSTLTVSNMSPEDSSIYLCSVEGRLQVDGYTFGSGTRLTVV.